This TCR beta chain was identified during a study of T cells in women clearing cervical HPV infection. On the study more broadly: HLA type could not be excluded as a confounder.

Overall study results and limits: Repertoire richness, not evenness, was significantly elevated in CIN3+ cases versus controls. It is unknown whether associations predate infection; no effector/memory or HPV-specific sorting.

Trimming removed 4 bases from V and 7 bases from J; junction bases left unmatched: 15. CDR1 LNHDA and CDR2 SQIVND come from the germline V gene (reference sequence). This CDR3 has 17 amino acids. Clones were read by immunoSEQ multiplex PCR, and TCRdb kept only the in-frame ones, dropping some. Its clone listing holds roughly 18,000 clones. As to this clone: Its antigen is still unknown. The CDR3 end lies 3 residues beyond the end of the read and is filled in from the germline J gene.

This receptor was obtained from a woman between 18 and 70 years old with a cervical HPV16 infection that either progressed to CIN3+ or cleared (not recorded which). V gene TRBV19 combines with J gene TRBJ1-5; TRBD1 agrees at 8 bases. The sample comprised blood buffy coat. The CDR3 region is CASSTWGVQGAGQPQHF. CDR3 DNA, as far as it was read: TGTGCCAGTAGTACATGGGGTGTGCAGGGGGCAGGGCAGCCC.